The source of this T cell receptor (beta chain) is a study of neurological immune-mediated disorders. On this clonotype: Since no conserved phenylalanine or tryptophan closes the CDR3, a read error is the likely cause.

J lost 9 bases, V lost 9 bases, and 5 bases had no gene match. This CDR3 comprises 11 residues. TCRdb used MiXCR to reprocess the 5' RACE reads, holding one entry per CDR3 protein. The sample carries over 35,000 distinct CDR3 sequences, more than 2% recorded once. Sample: PBMCs. This TCR was recovered from a man aged 50 to 59 with multiple sclerosis. The V call is TRBV12-3 or TRBV12-4, the J call TRBJ2-4; 7 bases match TRBD1. The CDR3, as DNA: TGTGCCAGTAAGGGGGCTAGCATTCAGTACAAC. Its translation is CASKGASIQYN.